This T cell receptor beta chain was observed in a study of cytotoxic CD8 clonotypes in ibrutinib-treated CLL. This clone has just one count. Its antigen is currently unknown. CDR3 size: 14 residues. Trimming took off 4 bases at V and 9 bases at J, with 18 bases between the two ends. CDR1 MNHEY and CDR2 SVGAGI come from the germline V gene. Profiling relied on immunoSEQ multiplex PCR, and the TCRdb table lists in-frame clones only, not all of them. The table has 200,000 to 250,000 clones, 65% to 80% seen once; the top ten hold roughly 6.4%. General study findings and limits: Baseline clonality was higher than in age-matched healthy donors and moved in step with circulating CD8+ T-cell counts. Under treatment, the uncommon public clonotypes either contracted or remained stable.

The chain employs TRBV6-5 and TRBJ2-5, with a weak D call TRBD2 (5 bases). This receptor was taken from a human donor with chronic lymphocytic leukemia. Here the sequenced sample was PBMCs, taken after 12 months of ibrutinib treatment. CDR3 sequence: CASSLVFEGGAQYF. The CDR3 nucleotides read TGTGCCAGCAGTTTGGTCTTTGAGGGTGGGGCCCAGTACTTC.